This passage covers 26 T cell receptor beta chains from one sample sequenced in a study of blood T cell repertoires in COVID-19. TCRdb keeps only in-frame clones here, not all; method: immunoSEQ multiplex PCR. Of 90,000 to 100,000 clones in the sample, 84% were seen once. Sequenced material: peripheral blood. These receptors were collected from a man in his 70s with active or convalescent COVID-19.

This clone has only a few counts. The genes are TRBV18 and TRBJ1-5, with 7 bases identical to TRBD1. Trimming cost V 6 bases and J 9 bases; bases outside gene matches: 11. Per germline, CDR1 KGHSH and CDR2 LQKENI. This CDR3 has 14 residues. This CDR3 reads CASSEDQGVTPQHF. The CDR3 DNA sequence: TGTGCCAGCTCCGAGGATCAGGGGGTGACGCCCCAGCATTTT.

The chain carries TRBV24-1 and TRBJ2-5; D might be TRBD1 (7 bases). The germline gives CDR1 KGHDR, CDR2 SFDVKD. V was pared by 2 bases and J by 5 bases, with 17 bases between. The CDR3 consists of 16 residues. CDR3 in DNA: TGTGCCACCAGTGATTCGCCCAGGGGGGCAGGGGAGACCCAGTACTTC. Translating it yields CATSDSPRGAGETQYF.

This rearrangement joins TRBV28 to TRBJ1-1; 7 nucleotides align to TRBD1. CDR1 MDHEN and CDR2 SYDVKM come from the germline V gene. The CDR3 runs to 14 residues. V lost 4 bases, J lost 6 bases, and 8 bases stayed unmatched. CDR3 region: CASSSPRGGAEAFF. The CDR3 nucleotides read TGTGCCAGCAGTTCCCCGCGAGGGGGCGCTGAAGCTTTCTTT.

There are a few counts of this clone. The J gene is TRBJ1-1, the V gene TRBV7-3; D is uncertain. The germline V and J ends were trimmed by 2 bases and 1 base, with 8 bases remaining between them. The CDR3 contains 14 residues. Per the germline V gene, CDR1 is SGHTA and CDR2 is FQGTGA. The CDR3 sequence: CASSLYAENTEAFF. CDR3 bases: TGTGCCAGCAGCTTATATGCGGAGAACACTGAAGCTTTCTTT.

V usage is TRBV5-6 and J usage is TRBJ1-1; 7 positions agree with TRBD1. Looked up from germline, CDR1 is SGHDT and CDR2 is YYEEEE. The V and J ends lost 3 bases and 1 base, in that order; junction bases with no gene match: 9. The CDR3 is made up of 16 amino acids. In nucleotides, the CDR3 is TGTGCCAGCAGCTCCCTAGGACAGGTGAGGAACACTGAAGCTTTCTTT. Its protein product is CASSSLGQVRNTEAFF. The complete variable domain, with remaining parts taken from reference TRBV5-6 and TRBJ1-1, reads DAGVTQSPTHLIKTRGQQVTLRCSPKSGHDTVSWYQQALGQGPQFIFQYYEEEERQRGNFPDRFSGHQFPNYSSELNVNALLLGDSALYLCASSSLGQVRNTEAFFGQGTRLTVV.

Only a few counts were recorded for this clone. The rearrangement joins TRBV6-5 to TRBJ1-3; tentative D call: TRBD1 (5 bases). Germline-derived CDR1 and CDR2 are MNHEY and SVGAGI. The CDR3 loop spans 14 amino acids. Trimming took off 7 bases at V and 0 bases at J, with 10 bases between the two ends. The CDR3 region is CASTRGTSGNTIYF. The DNA of the CDR3 is TGTGCCAGCACGCGGGGCACCTCTGGAAACACCATATATTTT.

The CDR3 reads CASSLSRWRGGLGEQYF. The CDR3 DNA reads as TGTGCCAGCAGTTTAAGTCGATGGAGGGGGGGCCTCGGGGAGCAGTACTTC. The rearrangement links TRBV28 to TRBJ2-7; D is possibly TRBD2 (7 bases). Per germline, CDR1 MDHEN and CDR2 SYDVKM. The CDR3 sequence is 17 residues long. V was pared by 2 bases and J by 7 bases, with 24 bases between.

This clone has a handful of counts. This rearrangement joins TRBV3-1 (or the pseudogene TRBV3-2) to TRBJ2-1; 12 nucleotides agree with TRBD2. V dropped 1 base and J dropped 0; count of bases not matched to a gene: 4. The CDR3 length is 18 residues. Looked up from germline, CDR1 is LGHDT and CDR2 is YNNKEL (reference sequence). The CDR3 region has the DNA TGTGCCAGCAGCCAAGGACTAGCGGGGGCTAGCTCCTACAATGAGCAGTTCTTC. Protein sequence: CASSQGLAGASSYNEQFF.

This clone appeared a single time. The gene calls are TRBV18 and TRBJ1-1, with D perhaps TRBD1 (5 bases). There are 13 residues in the CDR3. The V gene's germline CDR1 is KGHSH and CDR2 LQKENI. Trimming cost V 2 bases and J 5 bases, with 9 bases left between them. This CDR3 is CASSPADRTEAFF. Written as DNA, the CDR3 is TGTGCCAGCTCACCAGCCGACAGAACTGAAGCTTTCTTT.

This sequence joins TRBV9 and TRBJ2-3; a possible D gene is TRBD2 (7 bases). Germline CDR1 is SGDLS and CDR2 is YYNGEE. The CDR3 consists of 15 residues. Trimming shortened V by 4 bases and J by 5 bases, and 17 bases separated the two germline ends. The CDR3 loop is CASSPGHREGDTQYF. The CDR3, as DNA: TGTGCCAGCAGCCCAGGGCACAGGGAGGGAGATACGCAGTATTTT.

The chain links TRBV27 to TRBJ2-1, with 12 nucleotides matching TRBD2. Germline V gene data show CDR1 as MNHEY and CDR2 as SMNVEV (reference sequence). The length of the CDR3 is 16 residues. V dropped 5 bases and J dropped 10; count of bases not matched to a gene: 12. As DNA, the CDR3 is TGTGCCAGCAGTCCTCTAGCGGGGGGGCCTTCAAAGGAGCAGTTCTTC. Its translation: CASSPLAGGPSKEQFF.

The chain carries TRBV20-1 and TRBJ1-2; unclear D gene. Trimming left V 0 bases short and J 8 bases short, with 7 bases between. The CDR3 consists of 11 residues. Germline V gene sequence: CDR1 DFQATT, CDR2 SNEGSKA (reference sequence). CDR3 sequence (DNA): TGCAGTGCTAGAGATCTACGGGGCTACACCTTC. Translating it yields CSARDLRGYTF.

CDR3 nucleotides: TGTGCCAGCAGCCCAGGACAGCCCACAGATACGCAGTATTTT. This gives the protein CASSPGQPTDTQYF. This chain connects TRBV7-2 to TRBJ2-3; D might be TRBD1 (6 bases). The ends were cut back, 5 bases at V and 2 bases at J, with 11 bases in the middle. Germline CDR1 SGHTA, CDR2 FQGNSA. CDR3 length equals 14 residues.

The genes are TRBV11-1 and TRBJ1-6; TRBD1 might be the D (5 bases). The CDR3 loop spans 15 amino acids. Trimming shortened V by 5 bases and J by 7 bases, and 15 bases separated the two germline ends. Germline assignment: CDR1 SGHAT and CDR2 FQDESV (reference sequence). CDR3 sequence (DNA): TGTGCCAGCAGCCTTCGGGGGGACTGGAATTCACCCCTCCACTTT. This encodes CASSLRGDWNSPLHF. Combining the CDR3 with reference TRBV11-1 and TRBJ1-6 gives the whole variable domain EAEVAQSPRYKITEKSQAVAFWCDPISGHATLYWYRQILGQGPELLVQFQDESVVDDSQLPKDRFSAERLKGVDSTLKIQPAELGDSAMYLCASSLRGDWNSPLHFGNGTRLTVT.

The J gene is TRBJ2-3, the V gene TRBV5-5; D is perhaps TRBD2 (5 bases). V dropped 1 base and J dropped 6 bases, with 9 bases sitting between them. The CDR3 covers 13 residues. Germline V lookup: CDR1 SGHKS, CDR2 YYEKEE (reference sequence). The CDR3 DNA is TGTGCCAGCAGCTTGAATTCGGGGGATACGCAGTATTTT. Encoded protein: CASSLNSGDTQYF.

The rearrangement uses TRBV19 and TRBJ1-5; D might be TRBD1 (6 bases). V was trimmed by 7 bases and J by 7 bases, leaving 14 bases between them. The germline V gene encodes CDR1 LNHDA and CDR2 SQIVND (reference sequence). CDR3 length: 13 amino acids. The CDR3 here is CASTQAGVQPQHF. In DNA form, the CDR3 reads TGTGCCAGTACCCAGGCAGGGGTACAGCCCCAGCATTTT.

A note on this clone: One end of the junction fails to match germline, which may point to a read error. The genes are TRBV7-7 and TRBJ1-1; D gene ambiguous. Germline V CDR1 and CDR2: SSHAT, FNYEAQ (reference sequence). CDR3 length: 13 residues. The CDR3 protein is CASSWTGNTEAFF. CDR3 nucleotides: TGTGCTAGCAGCTGGACGGGAAACACTGAAGCTTTCTTT.

The V call is TRBV19, the J call TRBJ2-7; 8 bases align to TRBD1. Germline values: CDR1 LNHDA, CDR2 SQIVND (reference sequence). V lost 1 base to trimming and J lost 6 bases; unmatched junction nucleotides: 2. This CDR3 spans 13 amino acids. The CDR3 sequence is CASSIGQGLEQYF. Written as DNA, the CDR3 is TGTGCCAGTAGTATAGGACAGGGGCTCGAGCAGTACTTC.

The chain has TRBV5-1 and TRBJ1-3, with TRBD1 as a possible D gene (6 bases). The germline V gene has CDR1 SGHRS and CDR2 YFSETQ. The ends were cut back, 2 bases at V and 4 bases at J, with 13 bases in the middle. The CDR3 length is 15 residues. The CDR3 spells CASSFTGQVGNTIYF. Here the CDR3 DNA reads TGCGCCAGCAGCTTCACAGGGCAAGTGGGAAACACCATATATTTT.

V gene TRBV2 combines with J gene TRBJ2-1, with D possibly TRBD1 on 5 matching bases. CDR3 length: 12 residues. CDR1 is SNHLY and CDR2 is FYNNEI in the germline V gene. Trimming took 11 bases from V and 10 from J, leaving 18 bases between them. CDR3 sequence: CAAGSGSGEQFF. The CDR3 bases are TGTGCCGCAGGGTCAGGGTCAGGGGAGCAGTTCTTC.

This chain uses TRBV7-2 with TRBJ2-7, with D tentatively TRBD1 (6 bases). Looked up from germline, CDR1 is SGHTA and CDR2 is FQGNSA. The CDR3 has 16 residues. Trimming removed 0 bases from V and 0 bases from J, with 12 bases in between. The CDR3 sequence: CASSLAQTGFSYEQYF. The CDR3 bases are TGTGCCAGCAGCTTAGCGCAGACAGGCTTCTCCTACGAGCAGTACTTC.

A word on this clone: Other DNA sequences in the same sample also yield this CDR3. The J gene is TRBJ1-1, the V gene TRBV2; D call uncertain. Germline CDR1 SNHLY, CDR2 FYNNEI. The CDR3 contains 13 residues. V lost 6 bases and J lost 1, with 9 bases in between. The CDR3 loop is CASSELPNTEAFF. For the CDR3, the DNA is TGTGCCAGCAGCGAGTTGCCGAACACTGAAGCTTTCTTT.

The chain recombines TRBV2 with TRBJ2-1; the match to TRBD1 covers 9 bases. CDR3 length: 11 residues. From germline, CDR1 is SNHLY and CDR2 FYNNEI. V trimming: 8 bases; J trimming: 12 bases; junction bases outside the gene matches: 5. CDR3 bases: TGTGCCAGCCGGGAGGACAGGGGGCAGTTCTTC. Translation gives CASREDRGQFF.

The chain employs TRBV3-1 (or the pseudogene TRBV3-2) and TRBJ2-7; D gene unclear. V was clipped by 1 base and J by 4 bases, with 8 bases between them. The length of the CDR3 is 13 residues. The germline CDR1 and CDR2 sequences are LGHDT and YNNKEL (reference sequence). The CDR3 loop is CASSQGQQYEQYF. Written as DNA, the CDR3 is TGTGCCAGCAGCCAAGGACAACAATACGAGCAGTACTTC.

The V gene is TRBV18, the J gene TRBJ2-2; D may be TRBD2 (5 bases). Per germline, CDR1 KGHSH and CDR2 LQKENI. Trimming took 3 bases from V and 1 from J, leaving 12 bases between them. The CDR3 has 16 amino acids. CDR3 coding DNA: TGTGCCAGCTCACCCAGTGGACTGTTGAACACCGGGGAGCTGTTTTTT. This encodes CASSPSGLLNTGELFF. The full variable domain, with the rest looked up from reference TRBV18 and TRBJ2-2, is NAGVMQNPRHLVRRRGQEARLRCSPMKGHSHVYWYRQLPEEGLKFMVYLQKENIIDESGMPKERFSAEFPKEGPSILRIQQVVRGDSAAYFCASSPSGLLNTGELFFGEGSRLTVL.

The chain couples TRBV5-1 to TRBJ2-3; 9 nucleotides agree with TRBD2. The CDR3 length is 16 residues. The junction had 12 bases not matched to a gene; V was cut back by 5 bases and J by 5 bases. CDR1 and CDR2 (germline): SGHRS, YFSETQ. CDR3 DNA: TGCGCCAGCAGGCACGCCGGGACTAGCTATGGAGATACGCAGTATTTT. Translating it yields CASRHAGTSYGDTQYF.